This TCR beta chain was captured in a study of blood T cell repertoires in COVID-19. Study-level background: The origin of the acute and convalescent COVID-19 samples was the United States, Italy and Spain.

Per the original data handling: It was from reference gene primer amplification that nucleated cell counts were estimated. Measured with immunoSEQ multiplex PCR; TCRdb has only the in-frame clones, and not every one. V and J calls and clone size are those listed in that table; D and trimming were worked out from the DNA. The top ten hold approximately 15% of the sample, which has 95,000 to 100,000 clones, over 80% seen once. V lost 0 bases to trimming and J lost 3 bases, with 10 bases between them. Germline V gene sequence: CDR1 SGDLS, CDR2 YYNGEE. This CDR3 comprises 14 residues. The sequence derives from a man in his fifties or sixties with acute or convalescent COVID-19. The V and J genes are TRBV9 and TRBJ2-7, with TRBD1 as a possible D gene (5 bases). The sample was peripheral blood. CDR3 amino acids: CASSVAGRDYEQYF. The CDR3 DNA reads as TGTGCCAGCAGCGTAGCGGGCAGGGACTACGAGCAGTACTTC.